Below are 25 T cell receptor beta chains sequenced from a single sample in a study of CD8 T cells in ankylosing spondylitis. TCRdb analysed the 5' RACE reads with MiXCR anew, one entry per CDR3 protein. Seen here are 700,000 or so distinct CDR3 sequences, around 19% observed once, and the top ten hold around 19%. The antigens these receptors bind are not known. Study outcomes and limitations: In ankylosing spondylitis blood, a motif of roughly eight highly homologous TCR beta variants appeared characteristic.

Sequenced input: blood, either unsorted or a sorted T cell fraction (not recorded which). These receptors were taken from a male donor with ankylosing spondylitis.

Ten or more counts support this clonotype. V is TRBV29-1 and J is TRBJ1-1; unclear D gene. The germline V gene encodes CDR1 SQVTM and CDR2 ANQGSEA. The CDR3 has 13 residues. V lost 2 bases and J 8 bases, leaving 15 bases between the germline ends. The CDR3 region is CSVELGQAIEAFF. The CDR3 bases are TGCAGCGTTGAATTGGGCCAGGCTATAGAAGCTTTCTTT.

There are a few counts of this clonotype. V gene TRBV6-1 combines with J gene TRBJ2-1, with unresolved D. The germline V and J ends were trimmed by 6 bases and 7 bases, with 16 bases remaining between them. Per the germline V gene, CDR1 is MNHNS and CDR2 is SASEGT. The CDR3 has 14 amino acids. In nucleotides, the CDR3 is TGTGCCAGCAGCCCGTTTCAGGCTCTGAATGAGCAGTTCTTC. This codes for CASSPFQALNEQFF.

CDR3 amino acids: CASSLAEGLAGVGDTQYF. The CDR3 coding sequence is TGCGCCAGCAGCTTGGCCGAAGGACTAGCGGGAGTTGGAGATACGCAGTATTTT. The chain uses TRBV5-1 and TRBJ2-3; TRBD2 aligns across 13 bases. The J segment lost 5 bases and the V segment lost 0 bases, leaving 9 bases of the junction unmatched. Germline assignment: CDR1 SGHRS and CDR2 YFSETQ. CDR3 length: 18 amino acids.

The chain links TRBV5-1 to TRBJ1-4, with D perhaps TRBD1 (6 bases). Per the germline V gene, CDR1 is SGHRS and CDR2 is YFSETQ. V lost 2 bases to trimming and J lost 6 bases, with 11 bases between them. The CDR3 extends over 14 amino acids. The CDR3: CASSFGTRDEKLFF. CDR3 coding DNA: TGCGCCAGCAGCTTTGGGACAAGGGATGAAAAACTGTTTTTT.

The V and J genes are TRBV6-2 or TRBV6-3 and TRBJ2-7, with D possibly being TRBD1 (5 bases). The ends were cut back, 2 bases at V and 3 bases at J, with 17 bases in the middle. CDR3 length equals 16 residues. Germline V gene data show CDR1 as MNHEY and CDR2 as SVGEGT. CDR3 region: CASSYGAGRADYEQYF. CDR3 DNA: TGTGCCAGCAGTTACGGGGCAGGCCGTGCCGACTACGAGCAGTACTTC.

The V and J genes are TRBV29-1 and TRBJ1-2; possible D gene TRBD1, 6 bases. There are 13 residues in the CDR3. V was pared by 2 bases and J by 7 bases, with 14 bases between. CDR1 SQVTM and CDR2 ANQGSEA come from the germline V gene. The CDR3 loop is CSVEKDGGGGYTF. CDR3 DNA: TGCAGCGTTGAAAAGGATGGAGGGGGTGGCTACACCTTC. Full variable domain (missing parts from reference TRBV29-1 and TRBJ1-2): SAVISQKPSRDICQRGTSLTIQCQVDSQVTMMFWYRQQPGQSLTLIATANQGSEATYESGFVIDKFPISRPNLTFSTLTVSNMSPEDSSIYLCSVEKDGGGGYTFGSGTRLTVV.

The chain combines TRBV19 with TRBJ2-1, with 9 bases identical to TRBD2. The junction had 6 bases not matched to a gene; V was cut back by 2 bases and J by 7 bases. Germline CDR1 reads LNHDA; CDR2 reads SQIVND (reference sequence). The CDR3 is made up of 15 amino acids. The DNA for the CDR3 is TGTGCCAGTAGTATAAGTAGCGGGGGACAAAATGAGCAGTTCTTC. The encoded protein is CASSISSGGQNEQFF. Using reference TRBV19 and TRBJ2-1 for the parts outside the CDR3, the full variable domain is DGGITQSPKYLFRKEGQNVTLSCEQNLNHDAMYWYRQDPGQGLRLIYYSQIVNDFQKGDIAEGYSVSREKKESFPLTVTSAQKNPTAFYLCASSISSGGQNEQFFGPGTRLTVL.

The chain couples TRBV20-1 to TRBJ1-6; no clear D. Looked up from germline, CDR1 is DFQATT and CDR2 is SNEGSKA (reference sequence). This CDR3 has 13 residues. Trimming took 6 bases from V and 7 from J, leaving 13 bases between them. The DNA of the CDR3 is TGCAGTGCCTGGACCCTCGGGAATTCACCCCTCCACTTT. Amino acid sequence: CSAWTLGNSPLHF.

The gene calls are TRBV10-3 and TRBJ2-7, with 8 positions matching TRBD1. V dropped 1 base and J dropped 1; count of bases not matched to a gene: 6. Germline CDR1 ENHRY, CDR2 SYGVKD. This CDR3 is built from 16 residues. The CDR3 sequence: CAISELAGGASYEQYF. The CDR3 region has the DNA TGTGCCATCAGTGAGTTGGCAGGGGGCGCGTCCTACGAGCAGTACTTC.

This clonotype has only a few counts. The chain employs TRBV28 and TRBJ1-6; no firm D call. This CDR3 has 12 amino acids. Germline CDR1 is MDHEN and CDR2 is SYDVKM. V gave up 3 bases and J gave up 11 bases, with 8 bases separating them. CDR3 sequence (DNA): TGTGCCAGCAGTTTTGGTTGGCCACCCCTCCACTTT. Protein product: CASSFGWPPLHF.

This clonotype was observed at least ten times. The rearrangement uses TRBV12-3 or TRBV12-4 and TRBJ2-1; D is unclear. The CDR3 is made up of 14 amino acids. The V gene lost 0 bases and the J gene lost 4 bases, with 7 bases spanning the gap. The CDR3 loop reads CASSLASSYNEQFF. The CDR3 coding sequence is TGTGCCAGCAGTTTAGCGTCGTCTTACAATGAGCAGTTCTTC.

CDR3 DNA sequence: TGTGCCAGCAGCCAAGCAGGCGCTACGTCCGAGCAGTACTTC. Its protein is CASSQAGATSEQYF. The rearrangement joins TRBV16 to TRBJ2-7; D not certain. Trimming removed 2 bases from V and 6 bases from J, with 14 bases in between. CDR1 KGHSY and CDR2 FQNENV come from the germline V gene. This CDR3 is built from 14 residues. Based on the CDR3 plus reference TRBV16 and TRBJ2-7, the full variable domain is GEEVAQTPKHLVRGEGQKAKLYCAPIKGHSYVFWYQQVLKNEFKFLISFQNENVFDETGMPKERFSAKCLPNSPCSLEIQATKLEDSAVYFCASSQAGATSEQYFGPGTRLTVT.

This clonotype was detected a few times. CDR3 nucleotide sequence: TGTGCCAGCAGCTTAGGTATTGCGGGGGGCCCACACAATGAGCAGTTCTTC. Translation: CASSLGIAGGPHNEQFF. The chain couples TRBV7-9 to TRBJ2-1, with 8 bases that match TRBD2. The ends lost 1 base at V and 5 bases at J; junction bases unmatched: 10. This CDR3 comprises 17 residues. The germline V gene encodes CDR1 SEHNR and CDR2 FQNEAQ (reference sequence).

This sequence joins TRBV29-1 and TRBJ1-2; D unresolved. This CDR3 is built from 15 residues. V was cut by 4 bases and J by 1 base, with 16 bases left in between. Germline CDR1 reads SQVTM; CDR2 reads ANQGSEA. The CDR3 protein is CSVAEFREYNYGYTF. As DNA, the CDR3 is TGCAGCGTTGCGGAATTTAGGGAGTATAACTATGGCTACACCTTC.

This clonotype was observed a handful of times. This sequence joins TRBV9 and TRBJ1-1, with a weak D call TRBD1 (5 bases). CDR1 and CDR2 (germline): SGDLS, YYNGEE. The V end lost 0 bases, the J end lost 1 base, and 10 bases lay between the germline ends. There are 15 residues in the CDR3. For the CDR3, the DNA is TGTGCCAGCAGCGTAGTAATGGGGGGGAACACTGAAGCTTTCTTT. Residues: CASSVVMGGNTEAFF.

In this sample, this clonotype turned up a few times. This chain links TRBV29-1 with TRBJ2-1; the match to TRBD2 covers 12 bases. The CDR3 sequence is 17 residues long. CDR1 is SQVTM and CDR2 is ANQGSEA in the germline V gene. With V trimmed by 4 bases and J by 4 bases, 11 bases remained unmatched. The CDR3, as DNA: TGCAGCGTTGGAGGGGGGCTAGCGGGAGGGGAGTACAATGAGCAGTTCTTC. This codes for CSVGGGLAGGEYNEQFF.

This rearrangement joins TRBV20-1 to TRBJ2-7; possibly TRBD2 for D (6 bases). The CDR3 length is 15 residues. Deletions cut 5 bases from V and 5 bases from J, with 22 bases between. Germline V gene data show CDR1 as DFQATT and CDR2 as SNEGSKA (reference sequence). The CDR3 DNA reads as TGCAGTGCTCGGGGTGGCCTTACGGGGGACGACGAGCAGTACTTC. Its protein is CSARGGLTGDDEQYF.

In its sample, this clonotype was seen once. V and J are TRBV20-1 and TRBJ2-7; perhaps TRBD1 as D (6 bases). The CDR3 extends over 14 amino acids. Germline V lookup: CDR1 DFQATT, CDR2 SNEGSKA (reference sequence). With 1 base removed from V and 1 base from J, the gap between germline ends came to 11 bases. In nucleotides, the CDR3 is TGCAGTGCTAGAGGGGTCAGGGGATCCTACGAGCAGTACTTC. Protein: CSARGVRGSYEQYF.

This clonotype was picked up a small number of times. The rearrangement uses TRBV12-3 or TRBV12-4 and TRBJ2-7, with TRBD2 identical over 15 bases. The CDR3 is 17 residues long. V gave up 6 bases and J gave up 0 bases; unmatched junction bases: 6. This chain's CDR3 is CASSLGTSGRPSYEQYF. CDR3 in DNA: TGTGCCAGCAGCCTAGGGACTAGCGGGAGGCCCTCCTACGAGCAGTACTTC.

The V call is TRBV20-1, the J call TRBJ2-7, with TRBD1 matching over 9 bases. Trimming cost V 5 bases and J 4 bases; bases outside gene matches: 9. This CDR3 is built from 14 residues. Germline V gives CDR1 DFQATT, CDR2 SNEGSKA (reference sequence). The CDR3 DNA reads TGCAGTGCTCCCGGGACAGGGACATTTTACGAGCAGTACTTC. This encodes CSAPGTGTFYEQYF.

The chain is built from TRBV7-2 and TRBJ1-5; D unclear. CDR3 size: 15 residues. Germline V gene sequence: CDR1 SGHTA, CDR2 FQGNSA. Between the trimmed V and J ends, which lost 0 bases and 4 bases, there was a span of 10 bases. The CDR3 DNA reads TGTGCCAGCAGCTTAGCGCTCGCACAGAATCAGCCCCAGCATTTT. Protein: CASSLALAQNQPQHF.

This CDR3 is CAITSDSGADTQYF. DNA of the CDR3: TGTGCCATCACCTCGGATTCCGGGGCAGATACGCAGTATTTT. The rearrangement uses TRBV10-3 and TRBJ2-3, with D perhaps matching TRBD2 (5 bases). The CDR3 length is 14 residues. Deletions cut 7 bases from V and 4 bases from J, with 15 bases between. Looked up from germline, CDR1 is ENHRY and CDR2 is SYGVKD.

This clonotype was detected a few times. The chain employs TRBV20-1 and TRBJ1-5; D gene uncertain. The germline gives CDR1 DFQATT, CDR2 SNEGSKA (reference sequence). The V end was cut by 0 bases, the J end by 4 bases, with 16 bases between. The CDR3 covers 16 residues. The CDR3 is CSARDSTRLQNQPQHF. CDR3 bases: TGCAGTGCTAGAGATTCTACCAGACTCCAAAATCAGCCCCAGCATTTT.

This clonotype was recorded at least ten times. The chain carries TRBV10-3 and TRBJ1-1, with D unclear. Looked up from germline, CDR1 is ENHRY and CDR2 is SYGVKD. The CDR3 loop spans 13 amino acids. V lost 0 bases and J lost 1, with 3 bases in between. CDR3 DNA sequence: TGTGCCATCAGTGAGTCGAAGAACACTGAAGCTTTCTTT. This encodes CAISESKNTEAFF.

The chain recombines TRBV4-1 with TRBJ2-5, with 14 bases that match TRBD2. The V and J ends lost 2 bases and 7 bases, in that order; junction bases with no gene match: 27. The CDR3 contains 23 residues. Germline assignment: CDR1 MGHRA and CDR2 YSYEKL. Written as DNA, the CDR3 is TGCGCCAGCAGCCAAACCCTTCCTCGAGGGACTAGCGGGAGAACCGGCGCCCGCGTGACCCAGTACTTC. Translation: CASSQTLPRGTSGRTGARVTQYF.